Here is one T cell receptor beta chain with its context. The sample is drawn from a study of regulatory T cells in long-lasting Graves disease. The V end was cut by 0 bases, the J end by 3 bases, with 27 bases between. The CDR3 extends over 20 amino acids. Germline V gene data show CDR1 as LGHNA and CDR2 as YNFKEQ. Arm-PCR of CDR3 regions and iRepertoire HTBI primers were used to build TCR beta libraries. TCRdb reprocessed the multiplex PCR reads with MiXCR, giving one entry per CDR3 protein. Of under 400,000 distinct CDR3 sequences listed, 15% to 20% are singletons. Time point described: newly diagnosed GD, antithyroid drugs for less than 3 months. PBMC-extracted RNA yielded the TCR library. These same records also appear under a second study, on T cells in Graves' hyperthyroidism and ophthalmopathy.

This sample comprised peripheral blood mononuclear cells (PBMCs), obtained at new diagnosis, from a patient treated with antithyroid drugs. The rearrangement links TRBV4-2 to TRBJ2-7, with a weak D call TRBD1 (6 bases). This receptor was taken from a man aged 40-49 years with Graves disease. As DNA, the CDR3 is TGTGCCAGCAGCCAAGATACCCCGGGACACACCTCCCGAGGATACTACGAGCAGTACTTC. It is translated as CASSQDTPGHTSRGYYEQYF.